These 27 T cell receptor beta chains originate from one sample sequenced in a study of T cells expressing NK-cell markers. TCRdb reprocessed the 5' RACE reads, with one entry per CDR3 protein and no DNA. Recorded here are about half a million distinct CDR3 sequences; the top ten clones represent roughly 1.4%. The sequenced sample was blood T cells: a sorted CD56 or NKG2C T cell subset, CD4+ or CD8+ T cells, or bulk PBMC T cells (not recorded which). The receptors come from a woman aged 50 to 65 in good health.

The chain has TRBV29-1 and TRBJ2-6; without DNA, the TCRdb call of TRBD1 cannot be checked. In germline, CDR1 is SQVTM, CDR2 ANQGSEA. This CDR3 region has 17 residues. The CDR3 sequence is CSVEDGRGSAGANVLTF.

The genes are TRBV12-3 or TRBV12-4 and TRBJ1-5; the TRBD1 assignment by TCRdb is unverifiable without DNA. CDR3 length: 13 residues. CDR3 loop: CASRGAANQPQHF.

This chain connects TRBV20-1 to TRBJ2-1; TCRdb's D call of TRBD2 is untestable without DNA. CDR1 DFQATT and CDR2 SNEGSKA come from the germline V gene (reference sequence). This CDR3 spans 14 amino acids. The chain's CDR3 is CSAGGLAGGFEQFF.

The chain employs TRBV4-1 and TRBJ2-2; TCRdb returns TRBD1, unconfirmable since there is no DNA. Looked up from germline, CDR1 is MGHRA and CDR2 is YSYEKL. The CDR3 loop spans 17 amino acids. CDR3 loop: CASSQVSGAANTGELFF.

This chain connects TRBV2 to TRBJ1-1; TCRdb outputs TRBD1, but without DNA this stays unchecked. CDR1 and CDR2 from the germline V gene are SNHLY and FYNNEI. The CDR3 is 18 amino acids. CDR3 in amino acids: CASSGDRRPGGTHTEAFF.

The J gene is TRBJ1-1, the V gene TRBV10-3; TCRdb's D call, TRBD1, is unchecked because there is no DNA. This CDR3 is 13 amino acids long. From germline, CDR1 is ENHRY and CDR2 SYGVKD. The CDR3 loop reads CAITSPPFIKAFF.

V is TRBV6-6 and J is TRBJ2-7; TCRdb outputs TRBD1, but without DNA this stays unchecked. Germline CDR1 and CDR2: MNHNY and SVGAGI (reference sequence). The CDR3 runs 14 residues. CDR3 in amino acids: CASESGRISYEQYF.

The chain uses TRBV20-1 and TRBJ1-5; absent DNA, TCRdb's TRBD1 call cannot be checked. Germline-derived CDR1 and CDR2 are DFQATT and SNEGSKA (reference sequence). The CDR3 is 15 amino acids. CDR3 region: CSAREPGDRGEPQHF.

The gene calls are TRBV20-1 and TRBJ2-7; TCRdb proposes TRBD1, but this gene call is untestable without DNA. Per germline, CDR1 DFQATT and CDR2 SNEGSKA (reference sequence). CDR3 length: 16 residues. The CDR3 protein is CSARGPQGFSSYEQYF.

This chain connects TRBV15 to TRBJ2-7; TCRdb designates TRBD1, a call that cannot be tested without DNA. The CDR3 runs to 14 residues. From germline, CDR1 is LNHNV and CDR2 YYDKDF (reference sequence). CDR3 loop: CATSRDQGAYEQYF.

The CDR3 spells CSVDGGRDTQYF. The gene calls are TRBV29-1 and TRBJ2-3; TCRdb names TRBD1, which stays unverified in the absence of DNA. The germline V gene encodes CDR1 SQVTM and CDR2 ANQGSEA. The CDR3 loop spans 12 amino acids.

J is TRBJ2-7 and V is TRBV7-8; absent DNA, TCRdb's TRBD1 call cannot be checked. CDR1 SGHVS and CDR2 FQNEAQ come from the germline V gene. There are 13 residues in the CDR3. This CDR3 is CASSIIKGGEQYF.

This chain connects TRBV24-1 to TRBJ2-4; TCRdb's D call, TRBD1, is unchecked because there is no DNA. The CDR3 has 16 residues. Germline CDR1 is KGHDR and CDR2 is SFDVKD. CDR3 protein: CATSGGTGRSGNIQYF.

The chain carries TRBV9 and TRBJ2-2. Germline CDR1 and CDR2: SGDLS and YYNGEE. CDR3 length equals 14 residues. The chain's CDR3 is CASSVATGTGELFF.

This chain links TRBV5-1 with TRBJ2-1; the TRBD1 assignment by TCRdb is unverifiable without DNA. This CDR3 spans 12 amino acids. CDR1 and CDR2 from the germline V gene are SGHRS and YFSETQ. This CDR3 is CASRQGVDEQFF.

CDR3 sequence: CASSLLTGTAGELFF. V and J are TRBV14 and TRBJ2-2; the D call of TRBD1 rests on TCRdb alone, since no DNA is present to check it. The CDR3 extends over 15 amino acids. The germline gives CDR1 SGHDN, CDR2 FVKESK.

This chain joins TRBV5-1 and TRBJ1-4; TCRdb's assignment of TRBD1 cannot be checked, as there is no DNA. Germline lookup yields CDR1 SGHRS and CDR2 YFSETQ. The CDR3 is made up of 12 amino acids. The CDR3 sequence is CASSPPGEKLFF.

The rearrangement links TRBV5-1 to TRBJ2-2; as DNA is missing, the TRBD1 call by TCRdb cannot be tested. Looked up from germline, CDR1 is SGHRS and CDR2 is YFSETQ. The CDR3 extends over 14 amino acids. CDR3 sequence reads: CASNDRDGAGELFF.

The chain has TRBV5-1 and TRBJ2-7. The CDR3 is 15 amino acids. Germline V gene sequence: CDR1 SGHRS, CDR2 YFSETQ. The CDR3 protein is CASSRAPGSSYEQYF.

Here the CDR3 reads CASSLNPGTLNTEAFF. The chain combines TRBV7-9 with TRBJ1-1. This CDR3 spans 16 amino acids. Germline CDR1 reads SEHNR; CDR2 reads FQNEAQ (reference sequence).

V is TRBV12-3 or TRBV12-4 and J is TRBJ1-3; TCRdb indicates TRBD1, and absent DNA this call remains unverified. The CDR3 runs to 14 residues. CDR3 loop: CATLRGRVGNTIYF.

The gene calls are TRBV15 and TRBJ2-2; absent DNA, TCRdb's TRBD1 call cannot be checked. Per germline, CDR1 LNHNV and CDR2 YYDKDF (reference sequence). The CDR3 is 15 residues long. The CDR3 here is CATSRGGTGFGELFF.

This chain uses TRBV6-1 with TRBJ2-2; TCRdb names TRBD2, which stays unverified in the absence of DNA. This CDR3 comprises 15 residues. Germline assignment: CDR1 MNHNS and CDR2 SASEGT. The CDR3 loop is CASRLASGNTGELFF.

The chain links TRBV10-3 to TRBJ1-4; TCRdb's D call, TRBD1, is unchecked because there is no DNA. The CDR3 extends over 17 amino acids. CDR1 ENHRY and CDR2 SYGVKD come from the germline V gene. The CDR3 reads CAISEGQGARHLEKLFF.

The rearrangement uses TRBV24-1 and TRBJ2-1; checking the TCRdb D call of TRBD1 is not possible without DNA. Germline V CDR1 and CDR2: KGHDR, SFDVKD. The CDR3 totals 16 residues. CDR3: CATSDRGATSYNEQFF.

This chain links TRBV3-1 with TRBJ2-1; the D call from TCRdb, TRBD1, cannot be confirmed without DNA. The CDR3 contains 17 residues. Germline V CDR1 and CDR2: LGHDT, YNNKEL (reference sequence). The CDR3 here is CASSQPRTKSSYNEQFF.

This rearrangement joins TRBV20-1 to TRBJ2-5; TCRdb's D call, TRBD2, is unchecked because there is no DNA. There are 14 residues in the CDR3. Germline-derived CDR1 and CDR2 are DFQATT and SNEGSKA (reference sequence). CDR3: CSAQTSGVQETQYF.